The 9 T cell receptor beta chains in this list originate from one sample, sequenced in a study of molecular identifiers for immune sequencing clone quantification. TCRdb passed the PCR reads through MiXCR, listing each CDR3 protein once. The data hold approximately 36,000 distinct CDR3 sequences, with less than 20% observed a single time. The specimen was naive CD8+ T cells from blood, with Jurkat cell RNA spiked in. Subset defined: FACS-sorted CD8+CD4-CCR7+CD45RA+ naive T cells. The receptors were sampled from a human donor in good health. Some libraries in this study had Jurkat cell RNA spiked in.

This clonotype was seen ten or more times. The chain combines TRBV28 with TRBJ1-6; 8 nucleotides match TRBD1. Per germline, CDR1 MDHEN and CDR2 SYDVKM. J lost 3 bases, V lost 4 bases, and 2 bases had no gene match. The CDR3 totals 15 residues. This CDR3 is CASSSGQGYNSPLHF. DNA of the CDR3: TGTGCCAGCAGTTCCGGACAGGGCTATAATTCACCCCTCCACTTT.

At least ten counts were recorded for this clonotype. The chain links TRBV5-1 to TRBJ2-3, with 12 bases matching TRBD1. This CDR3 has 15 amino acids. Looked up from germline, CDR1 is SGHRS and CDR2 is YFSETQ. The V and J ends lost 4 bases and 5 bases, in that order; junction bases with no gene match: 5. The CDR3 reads CASSGGTGGEDTQYF. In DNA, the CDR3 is TGCGCCAGCAGCGGAGGGACAGGGGGCGAAGATACGCAGTATTTT.

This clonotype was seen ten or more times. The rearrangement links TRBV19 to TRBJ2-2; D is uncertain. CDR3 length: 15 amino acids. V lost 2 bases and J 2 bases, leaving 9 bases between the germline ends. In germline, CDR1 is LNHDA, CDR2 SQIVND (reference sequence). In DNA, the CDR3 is TGTGCCAGTAGTATATGGGATCGTAACACCGGGGAGCTGTTTTTT. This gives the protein CASSIWDRNTGELFF.

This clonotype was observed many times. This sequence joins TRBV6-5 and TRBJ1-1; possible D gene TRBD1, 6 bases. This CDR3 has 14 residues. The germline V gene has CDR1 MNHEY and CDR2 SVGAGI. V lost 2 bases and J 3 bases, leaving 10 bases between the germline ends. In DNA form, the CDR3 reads TGTGCCAGCAGTTACGGTTCAGGGGACACTGAAGCTTTCTTT. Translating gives CASSYGSGDTEAFF.

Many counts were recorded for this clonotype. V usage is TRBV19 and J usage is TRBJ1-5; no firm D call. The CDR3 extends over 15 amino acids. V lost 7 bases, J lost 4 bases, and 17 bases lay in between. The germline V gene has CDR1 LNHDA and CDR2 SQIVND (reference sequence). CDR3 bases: TGTGCCAGTACCCTTGGGTCGGCTTTTAATCAGCCCCAGCATTTT. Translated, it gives CASTLGSAFNQPQHF.

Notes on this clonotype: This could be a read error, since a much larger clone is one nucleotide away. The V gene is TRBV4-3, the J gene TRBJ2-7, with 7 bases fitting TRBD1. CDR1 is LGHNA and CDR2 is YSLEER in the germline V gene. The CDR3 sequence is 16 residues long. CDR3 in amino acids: CASSLFAGTELYERYF. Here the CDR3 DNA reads TGCGCCAGCAGCCTATTCGCCGGGACAGAACTCTACGAGCGGTACTTC.

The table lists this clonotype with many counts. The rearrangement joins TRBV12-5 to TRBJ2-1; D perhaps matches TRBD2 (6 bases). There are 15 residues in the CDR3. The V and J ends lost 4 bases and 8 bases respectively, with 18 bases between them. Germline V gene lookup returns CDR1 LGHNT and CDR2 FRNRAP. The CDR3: CASGSETGVRDEQFF. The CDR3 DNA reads TGTGCTAGTGGTTCGGAAACGGGAGTGCGCGATGAGCAGTTCTTC.

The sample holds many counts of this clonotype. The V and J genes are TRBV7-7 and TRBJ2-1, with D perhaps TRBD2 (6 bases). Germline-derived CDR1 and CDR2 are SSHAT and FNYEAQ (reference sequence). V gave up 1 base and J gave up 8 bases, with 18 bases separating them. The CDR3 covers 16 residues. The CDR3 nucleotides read TGTGCCAGCAGCTTAGAGGTAGCGGCCCTTCCCGATGAGCAGTTCTTC. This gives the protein CASSLEVAALPDEQFF.

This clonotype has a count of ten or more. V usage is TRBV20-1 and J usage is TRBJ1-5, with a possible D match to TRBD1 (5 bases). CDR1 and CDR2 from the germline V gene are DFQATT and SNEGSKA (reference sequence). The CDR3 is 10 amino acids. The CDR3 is CSRVSQPQHF. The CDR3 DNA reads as TGCAGCAGGGTTAGTCAGCCCCAGCATTTT.